The subject of this entry is one T cell receptor beta chain. The record originates from a study of blood T cell repertoires in COVID-19. For the study at large: Sites across the United States, Italy and Spain contributed samples from acute and convalescent COVID-19.

Original processing notes: Amplification from reference gene primers served as the basis for estimated nucleated cell counts. Sequencing was performed with immunoSEQ multiplex PCR; in TCRdb, only in-frame clones are kept and a portion is missing. V, J and clone size derive from that table, while D and trimming were established from the DNA sequence. Seen here are 200,000 to 300,000 clones, 87% observed once, and the top ten hold approximately 1.5%. The sequence was collected from a woman aged 40 to 49 who had recovered from COVID-19. Sequencing was carried out using peripheral blood.

The CDR3 DNA sequence: TGTGCCAGCAGCGGTACAGGGAGACCTCCCTATGGCTACACCTTC. Protein: CASSGTGRPPYGYTF. The chain carries TRBV2 and TRBJ1-2; possibly TRBD1 for D (6 bases). V lost 6 bases to trimming and J lost 4 bases, with 18 bases between them. The CDR3 is 15 residues long. Germline V gene lookup returns CDR1 SNHLY and CDR2 FYNNEI.